These T cell receptor beta chains were read from a single sample in a study of cytomegalovirus exposure and HLA in healthy donors. Clones were read by immunoSEQ multiplex PCR, and TCRdb kept only the in-frame ones, dropping some. Of 120,000 to 150,000 clones in the sample, roughly 75% were seen once. The sequenced sample was PBMCs. The receptor source for this set is a man in his thirties or forties in good health and CMV-seronegative. CDR3s include the opening cysteine and the closing phenylalanine or tryptophan. A D gene is named only where the DNA matches it firmly. Clone size is not always given. Where it is, it says once, few, many or a class for expanded clones.

few	TRBJ2-2	TRBD2	TRBV4-1	CASSRALAANTGELFF	TGCGCCAGCAGCCGCGCCCTAGCGGCGAACACCGGGGAGCTGTTTTTT
once	TRBJ2-3	NA	TRBV29-1	CSGLRADTQYF	TGCAGCGGACTTAGAGCAGATACGCAGTATTTT
NA	TRBJ1-2	TRBD1	TRBV4-1	CASSQNRGPYGYTF	TGCGCCAGCAGCCAAAACAGGGGACCCTATGGCTACACCTTC
NA	TRBJ1-2	TRBD1	TRBV6-5	CASSYSSGTGNHGYTF	TGTGCCAGCAGTTACTCCTCCGGGACAGGGAACCATGGCTACACCTTC
NA	TRBJ2-3	TRBD2	TRBV5-4	CASSWDQGGITDTQYF	TGTGCCAGCAGCTGGGACCAGGGAGGGATCACAGATACGCAGTATTTT
NA	TRBJ2-3	TRBD2	TRBV4-1	CASSLSGGRDYTQYF	TGCGCCAGCAGCCTAAGCGGGGGGCGGGACTATACGCAGTATTTT
NA	TRBJ1-2	NA	TRBV14	CASSQGLPQVEGYTF	TGTGCCAGCAGCCAAGGTCTCCCCCAGGTGGAAGGCTACACCTTC
NA	TRBJ2-1	TRBD2	TRBV5-1	CASSLTSGGEQFF	TGCGCCAGCAGCTTGACCAGCGGGGGTGAGCAGTTCTTC
NA	TRBJ2-3	TRBD2	TRBV4-1	CASSQGRGAPPDTQYF	TGCGCCAGCAGCCAAGGGCGGGGGGCCCCCCCAGATACGCAGTATTTT
once	TRBJ2-5	NA	TRBV5-6	CASSLDRVQGGETQYF	TGTGCCAGCAGCTTGGACCGGGTACAGGGGGGGGAGACCCAGTACTTC
NA	TRBJ1-2	TRBD1	TRBV4-2	CASSQVIRDSTGNGYTF	TGTGCCAGCAGCCAAGTCATTCGCGACTCGACAGGGAATGGCTACACCTTC
few	TRBJ1-2	TRBD1	TRBV5-1	CASSIGTGSIYGYTF	TGCGCCAGCAGCATCGGGACAGGGTCTATTTATGGCTACACCTTC
NA	TRBJ2-5	NA	TRBV5-6	CASSFGETQYF	TGTGCCAGCAGCTTCGGAGAGACCCAGTACTTC
NA	TRBJ1-4	TRBD1	TRBV7-9	CASSFGTARGEKLFF	TGTGCCAGCAGCTTCGGGACAGCCAGGGGGGAAAAACTGTTTTTT
NA	TRBJ2-7	NA	TRBV4-1	CASSQDTVLATPYEQYF	TGCGCCAGCAGCCAAGATACGGTCCTAGCGACCCCCTACGAGCAGTACTTC
NA	TRBJ1-1	NA	TRBV2	CANQEFVAGAFF	TGTGCCAACCAAGAGTTCGTAGCGGGGGCTTTCTTT
once	TRBJ1-2	TRBD1	TRBV5-4	CASSLVGQPTYGYTF	TGTGCCAGCAGCTTGGTGGGACAGCCGACCTATGGCTACACCTTC
NA	TRBJ1-1	NA	TRBV29-1	CSVGRNTEAFF	TGCAGCGTTGGCAGGAACACTGAAGCTTTCTTT
NA	TRBJ1-2	TRBD1	TRBV18	CASSPGQDNGYTF	TGTGCCAGCTCACCGGGACAGGATAATGGCTACACCTTC
NA	TRBJ2-3	NA	TRBV9	CASSVADTSTDTQYF	TGTGCCAGCAGCGTAGCCGATACTAGCACAGATACGCAGTATTTT
NA	TRBJ1-1	NA	TRBV7-8	CASSLVSGTEAFF	TGTGCCAGCAGCTTGGTGAGCGGCACTGAAGCTTTCTTT
NA	TRBJ1-1	NA	TRBV4-2	CASSQGYRNTEAFF	TGTGCCAGCAGCCAAGGCTATAGAAACACTGAAGCTTTCTTT
NA	TRBJ2-1	TRBD2	TRBV7-9	CASSFGGGGFGNEQFF	TGTGCCAGCAGCTTCGGCGGGGGGGGATTTGGGAATGAGCAGTTCTTC
NA	TRBJ2-1	NA	TRBV28	CASSLQALTEQFF	TGTGCCAGCAGTTTGCAGGCCCTGACGGAGCAGTTCTTC
once	TRBJ1-2	TRBD1	TRBV2	CASSGGTGRHDGYTF	TGTGCCAGCAGTGGGGGGACAGGGAGACATGATGGCTACACCTTC
once	TRBJ1-6	NA	TRBV7-2	CASSFQPGTYNSPLHF	TGTGCCAGCAGCTTCCAACCCGGGACTTACAATTCACCCCTCCACTTT
NA	TRBJ1-1	NA	TRBV6-4	CASIPHSQDCFF	TGTGCCAGCATTCCCCACTCCCAGGATTGTTTCTTT
NA	TRBJ2-3	NA	TRBV5-1	CASSLGGDKDTQYF	TGCGCCAGCAGCTTGGGGGGGGATAAAGATACGCAGTATTTT
few	TRBJ1-4	NA	TRBV28	CASSRTGRGRLEKLFF	TGTGCCAGCAGTAGGACGGGGAGGGGAAGATTGGAAAAACTGTTTTTT
NA	TRBJ1-1	NA	TRBV18	CASSPGGALNTEAFF	TGTGCCAGCTCACCGGGGGGGGCCTTGAACACTGAAGCTTTCTTT
NA	TRBJ2-1	TRBD1	TRBV5-8	CASSLGWTGRNEQFF	TGTGCCAGCAGCTTGGGGTGGACAGGGCGGAATGAGCAGTTCTTC